The 8 T cell receptor beta chains listed next were all sequenced from one sample in a study of T cell responses to AZD1222 COVID-19 vaccine. The method was immunoSEQ multiplex PCR; TCRdb's version includes in-frame clones alone and lacks a portion of them. Altogether roughly 120,000 clones are present, around 83% being singletons, with the ten largest covering roughly 18%. Source: peripheral blood, taken 28 days after the second AZD1222 dose. Every receptor here comes from an adult who received the AZD1222 COVID-19 vaccine.

The genes are TRBV5-1 and TRBJ1-1; D is possibly TRBD1 (5 bases). Trimming pared 4 bases from V and 4 bases from J, leaving 17 bases between. The CDR3 has 15 amino acids. Per germline, CDR1 SGHRS and CDR2 YFSETQ. The CDR3 reads CASSTGVEQGTEAFF. In DNA, the CDR3 is TGCGCCAGCAGCACTGGAGTGGAGCAGGGCACTGAAGCTTTCTTT.

This clone came up once. J is TRBJ2-5 and V is TRBV10-3, with D maybe TRBD2 (6 bases). The CDR3 is made up of 13 amino acids. The germline V gene has CDR1 ENHRY and CDR2 SYGVKD. V was shortened by 6 bases and J by 3 bases, with 11 bases between the two germline ends. CDR3 amino acids: CAISDGSKETQYF. CDR3 sequence (DNA): TGTGCCATCAGCGACGGGAGTAAAGAGACCCAGTACTTC.

The chain has TRBV6-5 and TRBJ2-5, with 8 bases that match TRBD1. CDR1 and CDR2 (germline): MNHEY, SVGAGI. This CDR3 spans 12 amino acids. The CDR3 DNA reads TGTCCCTCTTATGACAGGGGTGAGACCCAGTACTTC. It encodes CPSYDRGETQYF.

This sequence joins TRBV28 and TRBJ1-6; 7 bases fit TRBD1. The germline V gene encodes CDR1 MDHEN and CDR2 SYDVKM. This CDR3 has 18 residues. The V and J ends lost 5 bases and 0 bases, in that order; junction bases with no gene match: 10. DNA of the CDR3: TGTGCCAGCAGTACGATCCGGGACAGAAGCTCCTATAATTCACCCCTCCACTTT. Its protein product is CASSTIRDRSSYNSPLHF.

This sequence joins TRBV27 and TRBJ1-6; D unclear. The CDR3 runs to 15 residues. The germline CDR1 and CDR2 sequences are MNHEY and SMNVEV (reference sequence). With 6 bases removed from V and 0 bases from J, the gap between germline ends came to 9 bases. CDR3 nucleotides: TGTGCCAGCAGACCCGCGGGCTCCTATAATTCACCCCTCCACTTT. This encodes CASRPAGSYNSPLHF.

The chain couples TRBV4-3 to TRBJ2-2; D gene uncertain. CDR3 length: 15 residues. Trimming took off 1 base at V and 0 bases at J, with 6 bases between the two ends. The germline V gene encodes CDR1 LGHNA and CDR2 YSLEER. CDR3 region: CASSQVTPNTGELFF. The CDR3 coding sequence is TGCGCCAGCAGCCAAGTTACACCGAACACCGGGGAGCTGTTTTTT.

This chain uses TRBV7-8 with TRBJ2-7, with 8 bases lining up with TRBD1. V lost 8 bases, J lost 4 bases, and 10 bases stayed unmatched. The CDR3 contains 14 residues. Per germline, CDR1 SGHVS and CDR2 FQNEAQ. The CDR3 loop is CASGPGQGEYEQYF. The CDR3 coding sequence is TGTGCCAGCGGACCCGGACAGGGAGAATACGAGCAGTACTTC.

This chain connects TRBV29-1 to TRBJ2-7; TRBD2 aligns across 11 bases. From germline, CDR1 is SQVTM and CDR2 ANQGSEA. The CDR3 sequence is 19 residues long. J lost 4 bases, V lost 4 bases, and 21 bases had no gene match. The CDR3 region has the DNA TGCAGCGTTGCACATCCGCCCGAGGGGCTAGCGGGAGGCAAGTACGAGCAGTACTTC. Residues: CSVAHPPEGLAGGKYEQYF.